The 7 T cell receptor beta chains below were found in one sample sequenced in a study of beta chain features in type 1 diabetes. Study-level results: Across all four CD4+ subsets, people with type 1 diabetes showed modestly shorter TCRB CDR3s.

Antigen specificity for these receptors is unknown. All of the isolated RNA was reverse transcribed, so expressed TCRB transcripts were sequenced. Profiling relied on immunoSEQ multiplex PCR, and the TCRdb table lists in-frame clones only, not all of them. This sample yields around 280,000 clones, of which 15% are seen a single time; around 0.015% belongs to the top ten. Sequencing input: naive CD4+ T cells from blood. Source of these receptors: a man aged 18 to 35 with type 1 diabetes.

The V gene is TRBV9, the J gene TRBJ2-3; maybe TRBD1 (6 bases). The germline V gene encodes CDR1 SGDLS and CDR2 YYNGEE. The CDR3 is made up of 15 amino acids. Between the trimmed V and J ends, which lost 3 bases and 2 bases, there was a span of 13 bases. CDR3 protein: CASSAGTTYTDTQYF. CDR3 sequence (DNA): TGTGCCAGCAGCGCCGGGACAACTTACACAGATACGCAGTATTTT.

This clone was observed a few times. This chain joins TRBV10-3 and TRBJ2-3, with 7 positions matching TRBD2. CDR1 is ENHRY, CDR2 SYGVKD, per germline. J gave up 2 bases and V 10 bases, and 12 bases lay outside the gene matches. CDR3 length: 15 amino acids. In nucleotides, the CDR3 is TGTGCCACCGCCCAACTAGCGCCAAACACAGATACGCAGTATTTT. It translates to CATAQLAPNTDTQYF.

The J gene is TRBJ2-3, the V gene TRBV29-1; 9 bases are shared with TRBD2. The CDR3 consists of 14 residues. The V and J ends lost 5 bases and 6 bases, in that order; junction bases with no gene match: 9. In germline, CDR1 is SQVTM, CDR2 ANQGSEA. In DNA form, the CDR3 reads TGCAGCGTTAAACGAGTAGCGGGAGAGGATACGCAGTATTTT. It codes for CSVKRVAGEDTQYF.

V is TRBV19 and J is TRBJ1-1; tentative D call: TRBD1 (6 bases). Trimming removed 3 bases from V and 3 bases from J, with 8 bases in between. Germline lookup yields CDR1 LNHDA and CDR2 SQIVND (reference sequence). This CDR3 has 13 residues. CDR3 DNA: TGTGCCAGTAGTATGGGGGCCCACACTGAAGCTTTCTTT. Translated, it gives CASSMGAHTEAFF.

The chain uses TRBV30 and TRBJ2-7; TRBD1 aligns across 8 bases. With V trimmed by 3 bases and J by 7 bases, 8 bases remained unmatched. Germline CDR1 GTSNPN, CDR2 SVGIG (reference sequence). This CDR3 is 13 amino acids long. The CDR3 protein is CAWSMTGVGEQYF. The CDR3 DNA sequence: TGTGCCTGGAGCATGACAGGGGTGGGGGAGCAGTACTTC.

The chain joins TRBV6-5 to TRBJ1-2; 9 nucleotides agree with TRBD1. The germline V gene has CDR1 MNHEY and CDR2 SVGAGI. V gave up 0 bases and J gave up 6 bases; unmatched junction bases: 2. The CDR3 covers 14 residues. CDR3 amino acids: CASSYSGTGNGYTF. The DNA for the CDR3 is TGTGCCAGCAGTTACTCTGGGACAGGGAATGGCTACACCTTC.

The chain carries TRBV28 and TRBJ2-7, with D unresolved. Per germline, CDR1 MDHEN and CDR2 SYDVKM. Trimming pared 2 bases from V and 2 bases from J, leaving 4 bases between. CDR3 length: 12 amino acids. The CDR3 sequence: CASSLNTYEQYF. The CDR3, as DNA: TGTGCCAGCAGTTTAAACACCTACGAGCAGTACTTC.